The rows below give T cell receptor beta chains drawn from one sample of a study of shared clonotypes between healthy human individuals. Only in-frame clones appear in the TCRdb table, and some are missing; sequencing was by immunoSEQ multiplex PCR. The table records roughly 700,000 clones, 90% of them present only once. The sequencing sample was made of memory CD8+ T cells from PBMCs. Every receptor here comes from a man younger than 30 in good health. Some clones in this sample may be carry-over from other donors' samples. Each CDR3 is given with its conserved first and last residue. D genes are given only for firm matches. The size entry is marked missing in some rows and otherwise reads once, few, many or a size class.

v_call: TRBV13
clone_size: .
j_call: TRBJ1-5
d_call: TRBD1
cdr3_aa: CASSLGRGGNQPQHF
cdr3_nt: TGTGCCAGCAGCTTAGGCAGGGGGGGTAATCAGCCCCAGCATTTT

v_call: TRBV30
clone_size: .
j_call: TRBJ2-5
d_call: TRBD1
cdr3_aa: CAWRGTGEETQYF
cdr3_nt: TGTGCCTGGCGAGGGACAGGGGAAGAGACCCAGTACTTC

v_call: TRBV7-3
clone_size: .
j_call: TRBJ2-1
d_call: TRBD1
cdr3_aa: CASSLTFGQGANEQFF
cdr3_nt: TGTGCCAGCAGCTTAACGTTCGGACAGGGGGCCAATGAGCAGTTCTTC

v_call: TRBV13
clone_size: .
j_call: TRBJ2-7
d_call: TRBD1
cdr3_aa: CASIGRDRGYEQYF
cdr3_nt: TGTGCCAGCATCGGCCGGGACAGAGGCTACGAGCAGTACTTC

v_call: TRBV4-1
clone_size: .
j_call: TRBJ1-5
d_call: TRBD1
cdr3_aa: CASSQTRGQGANQPQHF
cdr3_nt: TGCGCCAGCAGCCAAACACGGGGGCAGGGGGCGAATCAGCCCCAGCATTTT

v_call: TRBV11-2
clone_size: .
j_call: TRBJ1-1
d_call: .
cdr3_aa: CASSFRGVPEAFF
cdr3_nt: TGTGCCAGCAGCTTTAGGGGAGTCCCTGAAGCTTTCTTT

v_call: TRBV4-2
clone_size: .
j_call: TRBJ2-3
d_call: TRBD2
cdr3_aa: CASSQGTSGPDTQYF
cdr3_nt: TGTGCCAGCAGCCAAGGTACTAGCGGGCCAGATACGCAGTATTTT

v_call: TRBV27
clone_size: .
j_call: TRBJ2-7
d_call: .
cdr3_aa: CASSPRDTSYEQYF
cdr3_nt: TGTGCCAGCAGTCCGCGGGACACCTCCTACGAGCAGTACTTC

v_call: TRBV6-5
clone_size: .
j_call: TRBJ1-6
d_call: .
cdr3_aa: CATFPGRNSPLHF
cdr3_nt: TGTGCCACCTTCCCGGGACGCAATTCACCCCTCCACTTT

v_call: TRBV5-6
clone_size: .
j_call: TRBJ2-1
d_call: TRBD2
cdr3_aa: CASSPLAGGAHYEQFF
cdr3_nt: TGTGCCAGCAGCCCACTAGCGGGAGGGGCTCACTATGAGCAGTTCTTC

v_call: TRBV4-1
clone_size: .
j_call: TRBJ2-7
d_call: .
cdr3_aa: CASSQVATDYEQYF
cdr3_nt: TGCGCCAGCAGCCAAGTAGCAACCGACTACGAGCAGTACTTC

v_call: TRBV28
clone_size: .
j_call: TRBJ1-2
d_call: TRBD1
cdr3_aa: CASRHAGGSYGYTF
cdr3_nt: TGTGCCAGCAGACACGCAGGGGGTAGCTATGGCTACACCTTC

v_call: TRBV4-1
clone_size: .
j_call: TRBJ1-1
d_call: .
cdr3_aa: CASSQDLWATSNTEAFF
cdr3_nt: TGCGCCAGCAGCCAAGATCTTTGGGCCACGTCGAACACTGAAGCTTTCTTT

v_call: TRBV27
clone_size: .
j_call: TRBJ2-1
d_call: .
cdr3_aa: CASSLSQQSYNEQFF
cdr3_nt: TGTGCCAGCAGTTTATCGCAGCAGTCCTACAATGAGCAGTTCTTC

v_call: TRBV9
clone_size: .
j_call: TRBJ2-3
d_call: TRBD2
cdr3_aa: CASSVGGGDTQYF
cdr3_nt: TGTGCCAGCAGCGTAGGGGGAGGGGATACGCAGTATTTT

v_call: TRBV7-9
clone_size: .
j_call: TRBJ2-1
d_call: TRBD2
cdr3_aa: CASSLLAGEGNEQFF
cdr3_nt: TGTGCCAGCAGCTTGCTAGCGGGAGAAGGCAATGAGCAGTTCTTC

v_call: TRBV6-5
clone_size: .
j_call: TRBJ2-1
d_call: .
cdr3_aa: CASSPGGEQFF
cdr3_nt: TGTGCCAGCAGCCCTGGGGGGGAGCAGTTCTTC

v_call: TRBV5-1
clone_size: .
j_call: TRBJ2-7
d_call: .
cdr3_aa: CASSSGQRGQHF
cdr3_nt: TGCGCCAGCAGCTCGGGACAGCGGGGACAGCACTTC

v_call: TRBV7-3
clone_size: .
j_call: TRBJ2-1
d_call: .
cdr3_aa: CASSLKGSGGTIFDEQFF
cdr3_nt: TGTGCCAGCAGCTTAAAAGGGTCGGGCGGGACCATTTTTGATGAGCAGTTCTTC

v_call: TRBV7-6
clone_size: .
j_call: TRBJ2-1
d_call: TRBD2
cdr3_aa: CASSLVIAGGSSYNEQFF
cdr3_nt: TGTGCCAGCAGCTTAGTGATAGCGGGAGGGAGCTCCTACAATGAGCAGTTCTTC

v_call: TRBV19
clone_size: .
j_call: TRBJ2-7
d_call: .
cdr3_aa: CASSIGRMYEQYF
cdr3_nt: TGTGCCAGTAGTATCGGACGGATGTACGAGCAGTACTTC

v_call: TRBV9
clone_size: .
j_call: TRBJ2-7
d_call: TRBD2
cdr3_aa: CASSVDGRAGEQYF
cdr3_nt: TGTGCCAGCAGCGTAGACGGGAGGGCCGGCGAGCAGTACTTC

v_call: TRBV27
clone_size: .
j_call: TRBJ2-2
d_call: .
cdr3_aa: CASSLQSPEEANTGELFF
cdr3_nt: TGTGCCAGCAGTCTACAAAGCCCGGAGGAGGCGAACACCGGGGAGCTGTTTTTT

v_call: TRBV5-1
clone_size: .
j_call: TRBJ1-1
d_call: .
cdr3_aa: CASSWDIYAATEAFF
cdr3_nt: TGCGCCAGCAGCTGGGATATCTACGCGGCCACTGAAGCTTTCTTT

v_call: TRBV11-2
clone_size: .
j_call: TRBJ1-2
d_call: .
cdr3_aa: CASSLGYGYTF
cdr3_nt: TGTGCCAGCAGCTTAGGGTATGGCTACACCTTC

v_call: TRBV29-1
clone_size: .
j_call: TRBJ2-1
d_call: .
cdr3_aa: CSVLGLVDEQFF
cdr3_nt: TGCAGCGTTCTTGGTTTGGTTGATGAGCAGTTCTTC

v_call: TRBV27
clone_size: .
j_call: TRBJ2-7
d_call: TRBD2
cdr3_aa: CASSLGLAGVYEQYF
cdr3_nt: TGTGCCAGCAGTTTAGGACTAGCGGGAGTCTACGAGCAGTACTTC

v_call: TRBV28
clone_size: .
j_call: TRBJ2-3
d_call: .
cdr3_aa: CASSFEGLADTQYF
cdr3_nt: TGTGCCAGCAGTTTTGAGGGATTGGCAGATACGCAGTATTTT

v_call: TRBV30
clone_size: .
j_call: TRBJ2-5
d_call: TRBD2
cdr3_aa: CAWRPRDYHQETQYF
cdr3_nt: TGTGCCTGGAGACCTCGGGACTATCACCAAGAGACCCAGTACTTC

v_call: TRBV10-2
clone_size: once
j_call: TRBJ2-1
d_call: .
cdr3_aa: CASSETDYNEQFF
cdr3_nt: TGCGCCAGCAGTGAAACTGACTACAATGAGCAGTTCTTC

v_call: TRBV4-1
clone_size: once
j_call: TRBJ1-2
d_call: TRBD1
cdr3_aa: CASSLHLQGGFGGYTF
cdr3_nt: TGCGCCAGCAGCCTTCATCTACAGGGGGGGTTTGGAGGCTACACCTTC

v_call: TRBV7-2
clone_size: .
j_call: TRBJ1-1
d_call: TRBD1
cdr3_aa: CASSTRPPGQGRDTEAFF
cdr3_nt: TGTGCCAGCAGCACCCGACCCCCGGGACAGGGGAGAGACACTGAAGCTTTCTTT

v_call: TRBV4-3
clone_size: .
j_call: TRBJ2-1
d_call: TRBD2
cdr3_aa: CASSQDVRDLRTSRPYNEQFF
cdr3_nt: TGCGCCAGCAGCCAAGACGTTAGGGACTTACGGACTAGCCGTCCATACAATGAGCAGTTCTTC

v_call: TRBV28
clone_size: once
j_call: TRBJ2-7
d_call: TRBD1
cdr3_aa: CASSNGQGPYEQYF
cdr3_nt: TGTGCCAGCAGTAACGGACAGGGTCCTTACGAGCAGTACTTC

v_call: TRBV6-1
clone_size: .
j_call: TRBJ2-5
d_call: TRBD1
cdr3_aa: CASSTDRVGLETQYF
cdr3_nt: TGTGCCAGCAGTACCGACAGGGTTGGGTTGGAGACCCAGTACTTC

v_call: TRBV27
clone_size: few
j_call: TRBJ1-2
d_call: TRBD1
cdr3_aa: CASSFGQGRGYTF
cdr3_nt: TGTGCCAGCAGTTTCGGACAGGGGAGAGGCTACACCTTC

v_call: TRBV7-9
clone_size: .
j_call: TRBJ2-3
d_call: TRBD2
cdr3_aa: CASSLARAGVIDTQYF
cdr3_nt: TGTGCCAGCAGCTTAGCGCGGGCGGGAGTGATAGATACGCAGTATTTT

v_call: TRBV6-5
clone_size: .
j_call: TRBJ2-1
d_call: TRBD1
cdr3_aa: CASSFGQGAFDEQFF
cdr3_nt: TGTGCCAGCAGTTTTGGACAGGGTGCCTTCGATGAGCAGTTCTTC